This T cell receptor beta chain was retrieved from a study of T cells in tumors and immune-related adverse events. V was cut by 5 bases and J by 3 bases, with 18 bases left in between. This CDR3 is 15 amino acids long. CDR1 and CDR2 (germline): SGHRS, YFSETQ. TCRdb keeps only in-frame clones here, not all; method: immunoSEQ multiplex PCR. The table has tens of thousands of clones, 75% to 95% seen once. This specimen consisted of lymph node tissue, obtained from a patient treated with anti-PD-1 therapy. This sequence joins TRBV5-1 and TRBJ2-7, with D perhaps matching TRBD1 or TRBD2 (6 bases each). The receptor's source is a female donor with metastatic renal cell carcinoma. The CDR3 bases are TGCGCCAGCAGTCGTGGAGGGGGAACCGTCTACGAGCAGTACTTC. It codes for CASSRGGGTVYEQYF.